The 21 T cell receptor beta chains below come from one sample, sequenced in a study of cytomegalovirus exposure and HLA in healthy donors. PCR was performed using 60 Vbeta and 13 Jbeta primers. Clones were sequenced by immunoSEQ multiplex PCR, and TCRdb holds only the in-frame ones, with some missing. The sample lists some 100,000 clones; around 80% were seen once. Sequencing was carried out using PBMCs. The receptors come from a woman aged 18 to 35 in good health and CMV-seronegative.

The genes are TRBV19 and TRBJ1-2; tentative D call: TRBD1 (6 bases). The CDR3 loop spans 13 amino acids. Germline CDR1 is LNHDA and CDR2 is SQIVND (reference sequence). V lost 6 bases, J lost 4 bases, and 12 bases lay in between. DNA of the CDR3: TGTGCCAGTAGGCAGGCAGGGGTCTATGGCTACACCTTC. Encoded protein: CASRQAGVYGYTF.

The gene calls are TRBV19 and TRBJ1-1; D is perhaps TRBD1 (6 bases). Germline values: CDR1 LNHDA, CDR2 SQIVND (reference sequence). V was cut by 6 bases and J by 0 bases, with 11 bases left in between. The CDR3 contains 14 residues. In DNA, the CDR3 is TGTGCCAGTAGCGACAGGATCATGAACACTGAAGCTTTCTTT. As protein: CASSDRIMNTEAFF.

This clone was seen more than once but under ten times. The gene calls are TRBV6-6 and TRBJ1-5, with unresolved D. Trimming shortened V by 6 bases and J by 6 bases, and 6 bases separated the two germline ends. Looked up from germline, CDR1 is MNHNY and CDR2 is SVGAGI (reference sequence). The CDR3 is 11 amino acids. CDR3 coding DNA: TGTGCCAGCAGCCTAGGTCAGCCCCAGCATTTT. Encoded protein: CASSLGQPQHF.

Note on this clone: One end of the junction varies from germline; a read error may be responsible. The same CDR3 can be traced to other DNA sequences in this sample. The CDR3: CASSRLVLGELFF. The CDR3 DNA follows: TGCGCTAGCAGCCGACTAGTTCTCGGGGAGCTGTTTTTT. This chain connects TRBV4-1 to TRBJ2-2; D may be TRBD2 (6 bases). The CDR3 covers 13 residues. The germline gives CDR1 MGHRA, CDR2 YSYEKL.

This chain joins TRBV9 and TRBJ2-7, with 8 bases identical to TRBD1. Losses at the gene ends were 3 bases for V and 3 bases for J; bases not matched to a gene: 5. Germline V gene lookup returns CDR1 SGDLS and CDR2 YYNGEE. This CDR3 comprises 14 residues. CDR3 amino acids: CASSAEDRDYEQYF. The CDR3 DNA is TGTGCCAGCAGCGCTGAGGACAGGGACTACGAGCAGTACTTC. The full variable domain, rest sourced from reference TRBV9 and TRBJ2-7, is DSGVTQTPKHLITATGQRVTLRCSPRSGDLSVYWYQQSLDQGLQFLIQYYNGEERAKGNILERFSAQQFPDLHSELNLSSLELGDSALYFCASSAEDRDYEQYFGPGTRLTVT.

The gene calls are TRBV2 and TRBJ2-2; 8 nucleotides line up with TRBD1. The V and J ends lost 5 bases and 5 bases, in that order; junction bases with no gene match: 7. Germline CDR1 reads SNHLY; CDR2 reads FYNNEI. There are 15 residues in the CDR3. The CDR3 reads CASSPDRVGTGELFF. The CDR3 DNA is TGTGCCAGCAGTCCGGACAGGGTTGGAACCGGGGAGCTGTTTTTT.

The rearrangement links TRBV4-3 to TRBJ1-1, with a weak D call TRBD1 (6 bases). The CDR3 contains 16 residues. The V end lost 2 bases, the J end lost 8 bases, and 21 bases lay between the germline ends. Germline V lookup: CDR1 LGHNA, CDR2 YSLEER. CDR3 nucleotide sequence: TGCGCCAGCAGCCAAAGGTGGGGACACAGGGACCCCGAAGCTTTCTTT. Its protein product is CASSQRWGHRDPEAFF.

V is TRBV7-2 and J is TRBJ2-3, with 15 bases matching TRBD2. This CDR3 comprises 17 residues. Per germline, CDR1 SGHTA and CDR2 FQGNSA. Losses at the gene ends were 4 bases for V and 6 bases for J; bases not matched to a gene: 8. This CDR3 reads CASSYGLAGGPGDTQYF. The CDR3 DNA is TGTGCCAGCAGCTACGGACTAGCGGGAGGGCCTGGGGATACGCAGTATTTT.

The rearrangement links TRBV7-2 to TRBJ1-5; D is ambiguous. This CDR3 has 13 amino acids. Germline values: CDR1 SGHTA, CDR2 FQGNSA. Trimming removed 5 bases from V and 5 bases from J, with 10 bases in between. CDR3 protein: CASSPDSYQPQHF. CDR3 nucleotide sequence: TGTGCCAGCAGCCCGGACTCCTATCAGCCCCAGCATTTT.

The V and J genes are TRBV5-6 and TRBJ1-3; TRBD1 agrees at 7 bases. The CDR3 has 14 amino acids. V shed 3 bases, J shed 3 bases, and the junction held 3 bases outside the gene matches. The germline V gene has CDR1 SGHDT and CDR2 YYEEEE. CDR3 bases: TGTGCCAGCAGCTGGGGGGACAGTGGAAACACCATATATTTT. Amino acids: CASSWGDSGNTIYF.

The rearrangement joins TRBV19 to TRBJ2-1; possible D gene TRBD2, 5 bases. The germline V gene has CDR1 LNHDA and CDR2 SQIVND (reference sequence). The V gene lost 6 bases and the J gene lost 1 base, with 16 bases spanning the gap. The CDR3 contains 16 residues. CDR3 coding DNA: TGTGCCAGTAGCAACATGGGAGTGGTGTCCTACAATGAGCAGTTCTTC. It codes for CASSNMGVVSYNEQFF.

This rearrangement joins TRBV5-1 to TRBJ2-2; 8 bases map to TRBD2. The germline gives CDR1 SGHRS, CDR2 YFSETQ. The length of the CDR3 is 16 residues. V was pared by 4 bases and J by 1 base, with 6 bases of the junction left unmatched. The CDR3 spells CASSRTAGGNTGELFF. For the CDR3, the DNA is TGCGCCAGCAGCCGGACTGCGGGGGGGAACACCGGGGAGCTGTTTTTT.

The gene calls are TRBV6-5 and TRBJ1-4; 8 bases are a match to TRBD1. This CDR3 spans 15 amino acids. V was clipped by 5 bases and J by 3 bases; unmatched bases: 5. From germline, CDR1 is MNHEY and CDR2 SVGAGI. The CDR3 is CASSPWTGSNEKLFF. CDR3 nucleotides: TGTGCCAGCAGTCCTTGGACAGGGTCTAATGAAAAACTGTTTTTT.

The V call is TRBV28, the J call TRBJ1-1; D is undetermined. Between the trimmed V and J ends, which lost 6 bases and 6 bases, there was a span of 5 bases. This CDR3 has 10 residues. Germline V CDR1 and CDR2: MDHEN, SYDVKM. The CDR3 DNA sequence: TGTGCCAGCAGGGGCCCTGAAGCTTTCTTT. Protein sequence: CASRGPEAFF.

This chain uses TRBV7-9 with TRBJ1-2; TRBD1 aligns across 9 bases. The length of the CDR3 is 14 residues. Germline CDR1 reads SEHNR; CDR2 reads FQNEAQ (reference sequence). After removal of 5 bases from V and 7 bases from J, the junction contained 8 bases not matched to a gene. In DNA, the CDR3 is TGTGCCAGCAGCGACACAGGGGGCGGGTTTGGCTACACCTTC. Its protein is CASSDTGGGFGYTF.

The V and J genes are TRBV16 and TRBJ2-4, with D perhaps TRBD1 (5 bases). The CDR3 has 14 residues. Germline lookup yields CDR1 KGHSY and CDR2 FQNENV. V lost 3 bases and J lost 9, with 15 bases in between. The CDR3 DNA follows: TGTGCCAGCAGCCAGACACAGGCCCCAGGCATTCAGTACTTC. Its protein product is CASSQTQAPGIQYF.

The CDR3 DNA reads as TGTGCCAGCAGCTTATTTGGGGGCGCTAGCACAGATACGCAGTATTTT. Amino acid sequence: CASSLFGGASTDTQYF. This chain joins TRBV13 and TRBJ2-3; TRBD1 might be the D (6 bases). V was pared by 2 bases and J by 0 bases, with 12 bases between. The V gene's germline CDR1 is PRHDT and CDR2 FYEKMQ (reference sequence). The CDR3 loop spans 16 amino acids.

This clone showed up just once. The chain combines TRBV11-2 with TRBJ2-1; TRBD1 matches 9 bases. V was pared by 5 bases and J by 9 bases, with 11 bases of the junction left unmatched. Germline CDR1 and CDR2: SGHAT and FQNNGV. This CDR3 has 15 residues. CDR3: CASSTGTGLVFEQFF. The CDR3 bases are TGTGCCAGCAGCACGGGGACAGGGCTAGTGTTTGAGCAGTTCTTC.

There are a few counts of this clone. The V call is TRBV23-1, the J call TRBJ2-6; a possible D gene is TRBD1 (6 bases). TRBV23-1 is annotated as an ORF whose role is uncertain. The CDR3 is 15 amino acids. V lost 8 bases and J 3 bases, leaving 14 bases between the germline ends. In DNA form, the CDR3 reads TGCGCCAGCTTTTCCAGGGGACGTGGGGCCAACGTCCTGACTTTC. It specifies CASFSRGRGANVLTF.

V and J are TRBV7-9 and TRBJ2-2; 8 bases fit TRBD1. CDR3 length: 15 amino acids. Trimming removed 6 bases from V and 4 bases from J; junction bases left unmatched: 7. The V gene's germline CDR1 is SEHNR and CDR2 FQNEAQ (reference sequence). The CDR3 here is CASRPDRVPTGELFF. In DNA, the CDR3 is TGTGCCAGCAGGCCGGACAGGGTGCCCACCGGGGAGCTGTTTTTT.

The rearrangement uses TRBV28 and TRBJ1-5, with D unresolved. This CDR3 has 15 residues. Germline CDR1 is MDHEN and CDR2 is SYDVKM. Trimming removed 2 bases from V and 7 bases from J, with 15 bases in between. This CDR3 reads CASSLPPVRLQPQHF. The CDR3 bases are TGTGCCAGCAGTTTACCACCGGTTCGGTTGCAGCCCCAGCATTTT.